This T cell receptor (beta chain) was documented in a study of blood T cell repertoires in COVID-19. This clone has a handful of counts. J gave up 5 bases and V 1 base, and 3 bases lay outside the gene matches. The CDR3 sequence is 15 residues long. Germline assignment: CDR1 SGHNT and CDR2 YENEEA. Data came from immunoSEQ multiplex PCR; TCRdb stores just in-frame clones and leaves some out. The data show 35,000 to 40,000 clones, with roughly 88% seen just once and 12% held by the top ten. Material: peripheral blood. The clonotype originates from a man in his sixties with active COVID-19. The V gene is TRBV11-3, the J gene TRBJ2-7; 12 nucleotides agree with TRBD2. Written as DNA, the CDR3 is TGTGCCAGCAGCTTAGGACTAGCGGGAGCAGACGAGCAGTACTTC. This encodes CASSLGLAGADEQYF.